The clone carrying this TCR beta chain was detected a few times. The data were taken from a study of T cells in localized non-small cell lung cancer. TCRdb keeps only in-frame clones here, not all; method: immunoSEQ multiplex PCR. The sample includes 900 or so clones, approximately 30% seen only once; the top ten take about 17%. The source of this sequence is a woman aged 18-50 years with stage III lung adenocarcinoma. The sequencing here drew on lung tumor tissue, taken before any cancer treatment.

For the CDR3, the DNA is TGTGCCAGCAGTCCAAACGGGAGGGTGGAAGCTTTCTTT. Translation gives CASSPNGRVEAFF. The J gene is TRBJ1-1, the V gene TRBV6-8; D unclear. Germline V gives CDR1 MNHGY, CDR2 SAAAGT. Trimming took 5 bases from V and 8 from J, leaving 15 bases between them. The CDR3 consists of 13 residues.